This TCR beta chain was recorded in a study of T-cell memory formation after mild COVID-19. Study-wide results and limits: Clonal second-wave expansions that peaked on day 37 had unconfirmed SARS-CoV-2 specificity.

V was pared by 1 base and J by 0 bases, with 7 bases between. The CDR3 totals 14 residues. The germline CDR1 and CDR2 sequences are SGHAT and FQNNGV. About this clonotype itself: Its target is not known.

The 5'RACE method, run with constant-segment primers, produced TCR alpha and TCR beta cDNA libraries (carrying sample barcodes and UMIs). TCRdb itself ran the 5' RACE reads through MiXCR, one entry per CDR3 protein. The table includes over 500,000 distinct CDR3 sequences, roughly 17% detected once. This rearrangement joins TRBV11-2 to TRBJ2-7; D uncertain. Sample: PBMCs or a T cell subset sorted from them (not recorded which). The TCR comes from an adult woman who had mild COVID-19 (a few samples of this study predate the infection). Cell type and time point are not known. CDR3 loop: CASSLGSVSYEQYF. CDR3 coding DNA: TGTGCCAGCAGCTTAGGCTCAGTCTCCTACGAGCAGTACTTC.